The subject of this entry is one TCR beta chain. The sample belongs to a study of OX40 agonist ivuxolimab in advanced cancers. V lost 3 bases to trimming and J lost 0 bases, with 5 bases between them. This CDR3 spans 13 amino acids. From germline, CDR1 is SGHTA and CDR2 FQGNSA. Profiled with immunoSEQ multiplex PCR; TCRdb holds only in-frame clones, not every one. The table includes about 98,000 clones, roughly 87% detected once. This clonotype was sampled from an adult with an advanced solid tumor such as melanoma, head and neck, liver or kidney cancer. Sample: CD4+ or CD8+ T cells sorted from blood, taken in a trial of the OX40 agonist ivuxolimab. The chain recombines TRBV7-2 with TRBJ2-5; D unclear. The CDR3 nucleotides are TGTGCCAGCAGCTTTATGTACCAAGAGACCCAGTACTTC. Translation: CASSFMYQETQYF.